The next 21 T cell receptor beta chains were all read from a single sample in a study of blood T cell repertoires in COVID-19. TCRdb's table, derived via immunoSEQ multiplex PCR, lists solely in-frame clones and lacks some. The top ten clones hold approximately 2.3% of a sample with around 260,000 clones, 80% to 90% of them seen once. Sequencing input: peripheral blood. Receptors originate from a woman aged 45-65 years with acute or convalescent COVID-19.

This clone was detected once. The rearrangement links TRBV30 to TRBJ2-7, with 7 bases aligning to TRBD2. Germline V CDR1 and CDR2: GTSNPN, SVGIG (reference sequence). Trimming took 2 bases from V and 12 from J; bases not matched to a gene: 7. The CDR3 extends over 11 amino acids. The CDR3 DNA follows: TGTGCCTGGAGTCTGAGCGGGATATCGTACTTC. As protein: CAWSLSGISYF.

This chain links TRBV3-1 (or the pseudogene TRBV3-2) with TRBJ2-5; no clear D gene. The V and J ends lost 1 base and 1 base respectively, with 4 bases between them. The CDR3 is 13 amino acids. CDR1 and CDR2 from the germline V gene are LGHDT and YNNKEL (reference sequence). The CDR3 bases are TGTGCCAGCAGCCAAGGACTCCAAGAGACCCAGTACTTC. This codes for CASSQGLQETQYF.

J is TRBJ2-5 and V is TRBV18, with 10 bases lining up with TRBD1. The germline V gene has CDR1 KGHSH and CDR2 LQKENI. The CDR3 totals 15 residues. V gave up 2 bases and J gave up 4 bases; unmatched junction bases: 4. CDR3 residues: CASSPVDRGGETQYF. In DNA, the CDR3 is TGTGCCAGCTCACCAGTGGACAGGGGGGGAGAGACCCAGTACTTC.

The V and J genes are TRBV6-5 and TRBJ2-7, with TRBD2 as a possible D gene (7 bases). The CDR3 is 14 residues long. The V gene's germline CDR1 is MNHEY and CDR2 SVGAGI. Trimming pared 7 bases from V and 0 bases from J, leaving 13 bases between. CDR3 amino acids: CASTGGRASYEQYF. The CDR3 DNA reads as TGTGCCAGCACCGGGGGGCGGGCCTCCTACGAGCAGTACTTC.

V gene TRBV12-5 combines with J gene TRBJ1-2, with D possibly TRBD1 on 6 matching bases. The CDR3 sequence is 14 residues long. With 0 bases removed from V and 4 bases from J, the gap between germline ends came to 9 bases. Germline-derived CDR1 and CDR2 are LGHNT and FRNRAP. The DNA for the CDR3 is TGTGCTAGTGGTTTGGTAGCACAGGGCTATGGCTACACCTTC. Its translation: CASGLVAQGYGYTF.

This chain links TRBV6-5 with TRBJ2-7, with D tentatively TRBD2 (6 bases). CDR1 MNHEY and CDR2 SVGAGI come from the germline V gene. V gave up 6 bases and J gave up 0 bases, with 12 bases separating them. There are 14 residues in the CDR3. Here the CDR3 reads CASRGGTNSYEQYF. CDR3 DNA sequence: TGTGCCAGCAGGGGAGGAACTAACTCCTACGAGCAGTACTTC.

V and J are TRBV19 and TRBJ1-5; D is perhaps TRBD1 (5 bases). The CDR3 spans 17 residues. V was clipped by 0 bases and J by 1 base, with 13 bases between them. Germline-derived CDR1 and CDR2 are LNHDA and SQIVND (reference sequence). The CDR3 nucleotides are TGTGCCAGTAGTATAGATCGCGGGGGGTCAAGCAATCAGCCCCAGCATTTT. Translated: CASSIDRGGSSNQPQHF.

The genes are TRBV6-2 or TRBV6-3 and TRBJ2-5; TRBD2 matches at 9 bases. V shed 6 bases, J shed 5 bases, and the junction held 13 bases outside the gene matches. The length of the CDR3 is 16 residues. The germline gives CDR1 MNHEY, CDR2 SVGEGT. CDR3: CASSEVASGIMETQYF. In DNA, the CDR3 is TGTGCCAGCAGCGAAGTGGCTAGCGGGATTATGGAGACCCAGTACTTC.

The gene calls are TRBV5-6 and TRBJ1-3, with TRBD1 as a possible D gene (5 bases). The ends were cut back, 1 base at V and 0 bases at J, with 14 bases in the middle. The CDR3 extends over 17 amino acids. In germline, CDR1 is SGHDT, CDR2 YYEEEE. The CDR3 loop is CASSLLGTGGSGNTIYF. CDR3 in DNA: TGTGCCAGCAGCTTGCTGGGGACTGGCGGCTCTGGAAACACCATATATTTT.

The gene calls are TRBV21-1 and TRBJ1-5; TRBD1, the D gene given by the table, was not confirmed from the DNA. TRBV21-1 is annotated as a pseudogene. The CDR3 totals 14 residues. The CDR3: CASSKGTGGQPQHF. CDR3 in DNA: TGTGCCAGCAGCAAAGGGACAGGGGGCCAGCCCCAGCATTTT.

This sequence joins TRBV6-5 and TRBJ1-3, with a weak D call TRBD1 (5 bases). There are 14 residues in the CDR3. Germline loops: CDR1 MNHEY, CDR2 SVGAGI. The V end was cut by 5 bases, the J end by 1 base, with 9 bases between. This CDR3 is CASSRHRSGNTIYF. Written as DNA, the CDR3 is TGTGCCAGCAGTAGACACAGGTCTGGAAACACCATATATTTT.

V gene TRBV18 combines with J gene TRBJ2-3; D is perhaps TRBD1 (5 bases). Germline CDR1 is KGHSH and CDR2 is LQKENI. The CDR3 covers 14 residues. Trimming cost V 0 bases and J 2 bases, with 6 bases left between them. CDR3 sequence: CASSPPRATDTQYF. CDR3 coding DNA: TGTGCCAGCTCACCACCCAGGGCCACAGATACGCAGTATTTT.

The rearrangement joins TRBV4-2 to TRBJ1-1; D gene unclear. The CDR3 spans 12 residues. The germline V gene has CDR1 LGHNA and CDR2 YNFKEQ. The V gene lost 1 base and the J gene lost 6 bases, with 6 bases spanning the gap. The CDR3 loop is CASSQVYAEAFF. DNA of the CDR3: TGTGCCAGCAGCCAAGTTTATGCTGAAGCTTTCTTT.

The chain recombines TRBV6-6 with TRBJ2-7, with D perhaps matching TRBD2 (5 bases). This CDR3 has 12 residues. Per germline, CDR1 MNHNY and CDR2 SVGAGI (reference sequence). V gave up 5 bases and J gave up 4 bases, with 9 bases separating them. This chain's CDR3 is CASSSPGYEQYF. CDR3 bases: TGTGCCAGCAGTAGTCCGGGATACGAGCAGTACTTC.

The chain couples TRBV20-1 to TRBJ1-5, with D uncertain. Germline assignment: CDR1 DFQATT and CDR2 SNEGSKA (reference sequence). Trimming took 3 bases from V and 3 from J, leaving 12 bases between them. The CDR3 contains 14 residues. The CDR3 is CSASSVRNNQPQHF. Written as DNA, the CDR3 is TGCAGTGCTAGTTCGGTCAGGAACAATCAGCCCCAGCATTTT.

The chain employs TRBV29-1 and TRBJ2-7, with 9 bases fitting TRBD2. CDR1 and CDR2 (germline): SQVTM, ANQGSEA. This CDR3 is built from 14 residues. DNA for the CDR3: TGCAGTTGTCGATTAGCGGGAGACTCCTACGAGCAGTACTTC. This codes for CSCRLAGDSYEQYF.

The gene calls are TRBV12-3 or TRBV12-4 and TRBJ1-1; D is undetermined. This CDR3 contains 13 residues. With 6 bases removed from V and 3 bases from J, the gap between germline ends came to 11 bases. The CDR3 loop is CASSLGRHTEAFF. The CDR3 region has the DNA TGTGCCAGCAGCCTGGGGAGGCACACTGAAGCTTTCTTT.

CDR3 sequence (DNA): TGCAGTGCCACCAGGGAGACCCAGTACTTC. Encoded protein: CSATRETQYF. V is TRBV20-1 and J is TRBJ2-5; D is unresolved. V was cut by 6 bases and J by 5 bases, with 7 bases left in between. The germline V gene encodes CDR1 DFQATT and CDR2 SNEGSKA (reference sequence). The CDR3 is 10 amino acids.

The CDR3 loop reads CAWSVLTANQPQHF. The CDR3 DNA is TGTGCCTGGAGTGTACTTACAGCCAATCAGCCCCAGCATTTT. The chain couples TRBV30 to TRBJ1-5; D is unresolved. The CDR3 has 14 residues. CDR1 and CDR2 (germline): GTSNPN, SVGIG (reference sequence). V gave up 0 bases and J gave up 3 bases, with 9 bases separating them.

V is TRBV15 and J is TRBJ2-2, with a tentative D call TRBD1 (5 bases). Germline V CDR1 and CDR2: LNHNV, YYDKDF (reference sequence). Between the trimmed V and J ends, which lost 4 bases and 5 bases, there was a span of 11 bases. CDR3 length: 14 amino acids. CDR3 residues: CATSIRGGTGELFF. CDR3 bases: TGTGCCACCAGCATTAGGGGTGGTACCGGGGAGCTGTTTTTT.

This clone was counted once. This chain joins TRBV28 and TRBJ1-5, with 8 positions matching TRBD1. Germline lookup yields CDR1 MDHEN and CDR2 SYDVKM. V trimming: 3 bases; J trimming: 7 bases; junction bases outside the gene matches: 8. The CDR3 runs to 15 residues. The CDR3 here is CASSLGYGQGQPQHF. CDR3 nucleotides: TGTGCCAGCAGTTTGGGTTACGGACAGGGCCAGCCCCAGCATTTT.